The clone carrying this T cell receptor beta chain has a single count. Its matching antigen is unknown. This CDR3 is built from 15 residues. CDR1 is MGHDK and CDR2 is SYGVNS in the germline V gene. Trimming pared 9 bases from V and 6 bases from J, leaving 22 bases between. Here immunoSEQ multiplex PCR was the method, and the copy in TCRdb shows in-frame clones only, minus some. The data show around 720,000 clones, around 78% seen once. The data belong to a study of shared clonotypes between healthy human individuals. Background on the study: Donors consisted of two women and three men between 18 and 49. Study-wide points: Sorted-subset sequencing was shown by rarefaction to be incomplete despite large depth. Clonotypes shared by all four donors outscored non-shared clonotypes in generation probability.

Negatively enriched CD4+ T cells were divided by CD45RA into naive and memory. The genes are TRBV25-1 and TRBJ2-3; D possibly matches TRBD1 or TRBD2 (7 bases each). This receptor was taken from a woman younger than 45 in good health. The sequenced material came from memory CD4+ T cells sorted from blood. Subset specified: CD45RA-negative fraction. CDR3 residues: CASSQGEGGMDTQYF. CDR3 coding DNA: TGTGCCAGTAGTCAGGGGGAGGGGGGAATGGATACGCAGTATTTT.